The sequence of this T cell receptor beta chain was determined in a study of shared clonotypes between healthy human individuals. Study as a whole: For every donor, three CD4 naive, three CD4 memory, two CD8 naive and one CD8 memory plates were used.

Findings and limits, study-wide: Naive CD4 clonotypes overlapped across several donors at roughly 5.1%.

On this clone: The antigen remains unidentified.

Division of CD4+ cells produced a CD45RA+ naive subset and a CD45RA-negative memory subset. Sequencing was performed with immunoSEQ multiplex PCR; in TCRdb, only in-frame clones are kept and a portion is missing. The table records about 990,000 clones, about 84% of them present only once. Sequencing was carried out using memory CD4+ T cells from PBMCs. The subset is: CD45RA-negative fraction. The TCR was taken from a man aged 18 to 35 in good health. Some clones in this sample may be carry-over from other donors' samples.

The CDR3 loop is CASSYAGAEGETQYF. DNA for the CDR3: TGTGCCAGCAGTTACGCGGGAGCTGAGGGGGAGACCCAGTACTTC. This chain connects TRBV6-5 to TRBJ2-5; 7 bases are a match to TRBD2. The trim removed 2 bases at V and 5 bases at J, leaving 8 bases unmatched. Germline loops: CDR1 MNHEY, CDR2 SVGAGI. The CDR3 covers 15 residues.